Following are 28 T cell receptor beta chains from one sample sequenced in a study of T cell clonotyping in hematopoietic cell transplantation. Clones were sequenced by immunoSEQ multiplex PCR, and TCRdb holds only the in-frame ones, with some missing. This sample yields 37,000 or so clones, of which 75% to 90% are seen a single time; 1.5% to 2% belongs to the top ten. The sample consisted of peripheral blood mononuclear cells. The receptor set was obtained from a woman aged 40 to 49 in good health. Some clones in this sample may be carry-over from other donors' samples.

The chain couples TRBV6-5 to TRBJ2-1; maybe TRBD1 (5 bases). CDR1 is MNHEY, CDR2 SVGAGI, per germline. The CDR3 contains 12 residues. V gave up 6 bases and J gave up 7 bases, with 10 bases separating them. The CDR3 coding sequence is TGTGCCAGCAGGCAGGGCCTTAATGAGCAGTTCTTC. Its protein product is CASRQGLNEQFF.

This chain links TRBV7-9 with TRBJ2-2, with 7 positions matching TRBD2. Unmatched junction bases numbered 8, after V lost 1 base and J lost 0 bases. The CDR3 is 18 amino acids. The germline V gene encodes CDR1 SEHNR and CDR2 FQNEAQ (reference sequence). The CDR3 DNA follows: TGTGCCAGCAGCTTAGGGCGGACTAGACAGACGAACACCGGGGAGCTGTTTTTT. It yields the protein CASSLGRTRQTNTGELFF. The whole variable domain, remainder taken from reference TRBV7-9 and TRBJ2-2, is DTGVSQNPRHKITKRGQNVTFRCDPISEHNRLYWYRQTLGQGPEFLTYFQNEAQLEKSRLLSDRFSAERPKGSFSTLEIQRTEQGDSAMYLCASSLGRTRQTNTGELFFGEGSRLTVL.

This clone was detected a few times. The genes are TRBV27 and TRBJ1-5, with D unclear. The ends were cut back, 8 bases at V and 4 bases at J, with 9 bases in the middle. Per germline, CDR1 MNHEY and CDR2 SMNVEV (reference sequence). This CDR3 is built from 12 residues. The CDR3 loop is CASRTQNQPQHF. The CDR3, as DNA: TGTGCCAGCCGGACTCAGAATCAGCCCCAGCATTTT.

The rearrangement joins TRBV25-1 to TRBJ2-7; 7 bases fit TRBD1. The V and J ends lost 6 bases and 1 base, in that order; junction bases with no gene match: 3. Germline lookup yields CDR1 MGHDK and CDR2 SYGVNS. The CDR3 is made up of 13 amino acids. Here the CDR3 DNA reads TGTGCCAGCAGGCGACAGGGTTCCTACGAGCAGTACTTC. Amino acid sequence: CASRRQGSYEQYF.

This clone was detected a few times. This sequence joins TRBV5-6 and TRBJ1-1; TRBD1 aligns across 7 bases. This CDR3 region has 15 residues. The trim removed 4 bases at V and 1 base at J, leaving 7 bases unmatched. Germline loops: CDR1 SGHDT, CDR2 YYEEEE. For the CDR3, the DNA is TGTGCCAGCAGCCAAGGGACAGCGACGAACACTGAAGCTTTCTTT. Its protein product is CASSQGTATNTEAFF.

The chain has TRBV9 and TRBJ2-3, with D unresolved. The CDR3 length is 14 residues. CDR1 and CDR2 (germline): SGDLS, YYNGEE. The V end was cut by 2 bases, the J end by 0 bases, with 7 bases between. CDR3 DNA: TGTGCCAGCAGCGTTAGACACAGCACAGATACGCAGTATTTT. This gives the protein CASSVRHSTDTQYF.

The chain employs TRBV2 and TRBJ1-4; D is uncertain. The V gene's germline CDR1 is SNHLY and CDR2 FYNNEI. V shed 7 bases and J shed 8 bases, with 8 bases lying between them. The CDR3 runs 11 residues. The CDR3 loop is CASILDEKLFF. CDR3 DNA sequence: TGTGCCAGCATCCTGGACGAAAAACTGTTTTTT.

The genes are TRBV27 and TRBJ2-2; no definite D call. The CDR3 consists of 14 residues. Germline CDR1 and CDR2: MNHEY and SMNVEV (reference sequence). Trimming left V 7 bases short and J 2 bases short, with 11 bases between. In DNA, the CDR3 is TGTGCCAGCACTCATAGAGAAAACACCGGGGAGCTGTTTTTT. This codes for CASTHRENTGELFF.

This chain uses TRBV30 with TRBJ1-4; TRBD1 matches at 7 bases. The CDR3 is 13 residues long. With V trimmed by 5 bases and J by 5 bases, 5 bases remained unmatched. CDR1 and CDR2 (germline): GTSNPN, SVGIG (reference sequence). This CDR3 is CAWGQVGNEKLFF. The CDR3 DNA reads as TGTGCCTGGGGACAGGTCGGGAATGAAAAACTGTTTTTT. Combining the CDR3 with reference TRBV30 and TRBJ1-4 gives the whole variable domain SQTIHQWPATLVQPVGSPLSLECTVEGTSNPNLYWYRQAAGRGLQLLFYSVGIGQISSEVPQNLSASRPQDRQFILSSKKLLLSDSGFYLCAWGQVGNEKLFFGSGTQLSVL.

This clone was counted a few times. The chain couples TRBV7-2 to TRBJ1-1; D is uncertain. The CDR3 contains 15 residues. V lost 0 bases and J 3 bases, leaving 11 bases between the germline ends. CDR1 SGHTA and CDR2 FQGNSA come from the germline V gene. Here the CDR3 reads CASSLAGIGDTEAFF. The DNA of the CDR3 is TGTGCCAGCAGCTTAGCAGGGATAGGTGACACTGAAGCTTTCTTT.

The V gene is TRBV6-6, the J gene TRBJ2-1; perhaps D is TRBD1 or TRBD2 (5 bases each). The CDR3 has 12 residues. The V gene lost 6 bases and the J gene lost 12 bases, with 15 bases spanning the gap. Per germline, CDR1 MNHNY and CDR2 SVGAGI (reference sequence). CDR3: CASRRTPGGQFF. The CDR3 nucleotides read TGTGCCAGCAGGCGAACTCCTGGGGGGCAGTTCTTC.

The chain carries TRBV5-5 and TRBJ2-5, with D possibly being TRBD1 (6 bases). Matching the DNA end better, TRBJ2-7 makes the J call doubtful. From germline, CDR1 is SGHKS and CDR2 YYEKEE (reference sequence). This CDR3 spans 16 amino acids. This CDR3 reads CASSSGHQLSIFEQYF. CDR3 DNA: TGTGCCAGCAGCTCGGGACACCAGCTTTCCATTTTCGAGCAGTACTTC.

Written as DNA, the CDR3 is TGTGCCAGCAGCTTAAAAACTAGCGGGAGCGATGAGCAGTTCTTC. Translated, it gives CASSLKTSGSDEQFF. This sequence joins TRBV7-3 and TRBJ2-1; 11 bases are a match to TRBD2. There are 15 residues in the CDR3. The V and J ends lost 1 base and 8 bases, in that order; junction bases with no gene match: 4. The germline V gene encodes CDR1 SGHTA and CDR2 FQGTGA.

The rearrangement links TRBV28 to TRBJ1-4, with TRBD1 as a possible D gene (6 bases). Per germline, CDR1 MDHEN and CDR2 SYDVKM. The CDR3 consists of 16 residues. The ends were cut back, 3 bases at V and 3 bases at J, with 14 bases in the middle. The CDR3 protein is CASSFGGATANEKLFF. CDR3 nucleotides: TGTGCCAGCAGTTTTGGGGGGGCGACGGCTAATGAAAAACTGTTTTTT.

The J gene is TRBJ1-2, the V gene TRBV19, with TRBD1 matching over 9 bases. The length of the CDR3 is 14 residues. Germline V gene lookup returns CDR1 LNHDA and CDR2 SQIVND (reference sequence). V lost 7 bases, J lost 5 bases, and 8 bases stayed unmatched. DNA for the CDR3: TGTGCCAGTACCCCCCCGGGACAGGGTTATGGCTACACCTTC. Amino acids: CASTPPGQGYGYTF.

The chain has TRBV7-2 and TRBJ1-1, with 10 bases lining up with TRBD1. Losses at the gene ends were 4 bases for V and 11 bases for J; bases not matched to a gene: 7. Germline CDR1 reads SGHTA; CDR2 reads FQGNSA. The CDR3 loop spans 13 amino acids. The CDR3 DNA is TGTGCCAGCAGCTCGGGACAGGGGCTCAGGGCTTTCTTT. Its translation: CASSSGQGLRAFF.

This clone was recorded only once. The V and J genes are TRBV6-5 and TRBJ1-4; TRBD1 matches at 10 bases. With 6 bases clipped from V and 7 bases from J, the junction kept 5 bases outside the gene matches. Germline CDR1 MNHEY, CDR2 SVGAGI. The CDR3 extends over 14 amino acids. CDR3 loop: CASSSDRGSEKLFF. DNA of the CDR3: TGTGCCAGCAGCTCGGACAGGGGGAGTGAAAAACTGTTTTTT.

This chain connects TRBV7-9 to TRBJ1-3; D is undetermined. Germline assignment: CDR1 SEHNR and CDR2 FQNEAQ (reference sequence). There are 16 residues in the CDR3. The germline V and J ends were trimmed by 0 bases and 0 bases, with 9 bases remaining between them. The CDR3 DNA follows: TGTGCCAGCAGCTTAGCCTCAGACCTCTCTGGAAACACCATATATTTT. Amino acid sequence: CASSLASDLSGNTIYF.

The chain has TRBV19 and TRBJ1-4; no firm D call. The ends were cut back, 5 bases at V and 0 bases at J, with 10 bases in the middle. The germline gives CDR1 LNHDA, CDR2 SQIVND (reference sequence). CDR3 length equals 15 residues. The CDR3 region is CASSASRTTNEKLFF. The CDR3 DNA follows: TGTGCCAGTAGTGCATCCAGGACAACTAATGAAAAACTGTTTTTT. Based on the CDR3 plus reference TRBV19 and TRBJ1-4, the full variable domain is DGGITQSPKYLFRKEGQNVTLSCEQNLNHDAMYWYRQDPGQGLRLIYYSQIVNDFQKGDIAEGYSVSREKKESFPLTVTSAQKNPTAFYLCASSASRTTNEKLFFGSGTQLSVL.

The rearrangement joins TRBV18 to TRBJ2-2; a weak D match, TRBD1 (5 bases). Germline V gives CDR1 KGHSH, CDR2 LQKENI. The CDR3 consists of 13 residues. V lost 3 bases and J 7 bases, leaving 9 bases between the germline ends. The CDR3 region is CASSPLGVGELFF. CDR3 bases: TGTGCCAGCTCACCGTTAGGGGTCGGGGAGCTGTTTTTT.

This chain links TRBV2 with TRBJ2-5, with 7 bases aligning to TRBD2. The junction had 7 bases not matched to a gene; V was cut back by 6 bases and J by 0 bases. The CDR3 is made up of 15 amino acids. The germline V gene has CDR1 SNHLY and CDR2 FYNNEI. The CDR3 spells CASRGGTSYQETQYF. The DNA of the CDR3 is TGTGCCAGCAGGGGAGGGACTTCGTACCAAGAGACCCAGTACTTC. The full variable domain, with the rest looked up from reference TRBV2 and TRBJ2-5, is EPEVTQTPSHQVTQMGQEVILRCVPISNHLYFYWYRQILGQKVEFLVSFYNNEISEKSEIFDDQFSVERPDGSNFTLKIRSTKLEDSAMYFCASRGGTSYQETQYFGPGTRLLVL.

The CDR3 sequence is CASARQGGTEAFF. The CDR3 coding sequence is TGTGCCAGCGCGAGACAGGGAGGCACTGAAGCTTTCTTT. The V gene is TRBV6-6, the J gene TRBJ1-1; the match to TRBD1 covers 7 bases. V was clipped by 8 bases and J by 4 bases; unmatched bases: 7. In germline, CDR1 is MNHNY, CDR2 SVGAGI (reference sequence). This CDR3 contains 13 residues.

The rearrangement uses TRBV15 and TRBJ2-2, with no clear D. Trimming pared 2 bases from V and 0 bases from J, leaving 7 bases between. Per germline, CDR1 LNHNV and CDR2 YYDKDF (reference sequence). CDR3 length equals 15 residues. Written as DNA, the CDR3 is TGTGCCACCAGCAGACAGTTAGCGAACACCGGGGAGCTGTTTTTT. It encodes CATSRQLANTGELFF.

The gene calls are TRBV7-2 and TRBJ2-7; D unclear. This CDR3 spans 12 amino acids. Germline CDR1 SGHTA, CDR2 FQGNSA. Trimming cost V 4 bases and J 3 bases, with 7 bases left between them. The CDR3 region has the DNA TGTGCCAGCAGCTCATCAGTCTACGAGCAGTACTTC. Its translation: CASSSSVYEQYF.

J is TRBJ2-5 and V is TRBV7-7, with D hard to call. The germline gives CDR1 SSHAT, CDR2 FNYEAQ (reference sequence). The CDR3 is 13 amino acids. CDR3 sequence reads: CASSVTVMETQYF. The DNA for the CDR3 is TGTGCTAGCTCCGTTACCGTTATGGAGACCCAGTACTTC.

DNA for the CDR3: TGTGCCAGCAGTCCGGGGGACAGCACAGATACGCAGTATTTT. Encoded protein: CASSPGDSTDTQYF. This rearrangement joins TRBV28 to TRBJ2-3, with a weak D call TRBD2 (6 bases). The CDR3 runs 14 residues. Deletions cut 5 bases from V and 0 bases from J, with 9 bases between. Germline CDR1 is MDHEN and CDR2 is SYDVKM.

The table lists this clone with a count of one. This chain joins TRBV5-1 and TRBJ2-7, with D perhaps matching TRBD2 (6 bases). This CDR3 has 15 residues. Germline lookup yields CDR1 SGHRS and CDR2 YFSETQ. V lost 0 bases to trimming and J lost 2 bases, with 12 bases between them. CDR3 loop: CASSLVAAGTYEQYF. As DNA, the CDR3 is TGCGCCAGCAGCTTGGTTGCGGCGGGAACCTACGAGCAGTACTTC.

The J gene is TRBJ1-1, the V gene TRBV30; a weak D match, TRBD1 (5 bases). Deletions cut 8 bases from V and 0 bases from J, with 13 bases between. Germline lookup yields CDR1 GTSNPN and CDR2 SVGIG (reference sequence). The CDR3 length is 13 residues. The CDR3 DNA is TGTGCCGTTCAGGGAACCATGAACACTGAAGCTTTCTTT. Encoded protein: CAVQGTMNTEAFF.